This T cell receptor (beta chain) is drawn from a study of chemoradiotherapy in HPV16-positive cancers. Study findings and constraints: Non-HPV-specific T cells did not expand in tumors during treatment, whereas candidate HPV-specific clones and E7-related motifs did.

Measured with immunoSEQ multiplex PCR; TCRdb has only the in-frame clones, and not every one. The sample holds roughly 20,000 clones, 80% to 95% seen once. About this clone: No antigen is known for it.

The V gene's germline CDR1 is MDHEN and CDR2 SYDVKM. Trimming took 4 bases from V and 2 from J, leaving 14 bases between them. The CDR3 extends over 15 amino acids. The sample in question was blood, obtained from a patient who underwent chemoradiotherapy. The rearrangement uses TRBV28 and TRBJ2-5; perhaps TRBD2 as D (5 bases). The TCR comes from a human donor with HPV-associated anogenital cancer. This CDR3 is CASSSYSVGQETQYF. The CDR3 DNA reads TGTGCCAGCAGTTCCTATAGCGTGGGGCAAGAGACCCAGTACTTC.